A single sample is the source of the 26 T cell receptor beta chains below, sequenced in a study of blood T cell repertoires in COVID-19. Some clones are missing from TCRdb's copy, which holds only in-frame ones; the method was immunoSEQ multiplex PCR. The sample has 250,000 to 350,000 clones, around 90% seen once. Sequencing was performed on PBMCs or T cells enriched from blood (not recorded which). These receptors were collected from a young woman who had recovered from COVID-19.

The V and J genes are TRBV18 and TRBJ2-1; perhaps TRBD1 as D (6 bases). This CDR3 contains 14 residues. Germline-derived CDR1 and CDR2 are KGHSH and LQKENI. Trimming removed 5 bases at V and 5 bases at J, with 13 bases between. This CDR3 reads CASSGGRSNNEQFF. The DNA for the CDR3 is TGTGCCAGCTCAGGGGGCAGGTCGAACAATGAGCAGTTCTTC.

The chain joins TRBV19 to TRBJ1-5; D unresolved. Per the germline V gene, CDR1 is LNHDA and CDR2 is SQIVND (reference sequence). CDR3 length: 16 residues. V was pared by 5 bases and J by 2 bases, with 16 bases between. The CDR3 here is CASSQRRGNGNQPQHF. The CDR3 region has the DNA TGTGCCAGTAGTCAGCGACGGGGAAACGGCAATCAGCCCCAGCATTTT.

V usage is TRBV28 and J usage is TRBJ1-3; D remains ambiguous. The V end was cut by 6 bases, the J end by 0 bases, with 18 bases between. From germline, CDR1 is MDHEN and CDR2 SYDVKM. The CDR3 is made up of 17 amino acids. The CDR3 nucleotides read TGTGCCAGCAGCTCTGGGCTCATTCCCTCCTCTGGAAACACCATATATTTT. Encoded protein: CASSSGLIPSSGNTIYF.

The CDR3 is CASSSPSQETQYF. DNA of the CDR3: TGTGCCAGCAGTTCTCCCAGCCAAGAGACCCAGTACTTC. V and J are TRBV28 and TRBJ2-5; D is undetermined. The CDR3 length is 13 residues. Trimming stripped 4 bases from V and 1 base from J, with 7 bases between. The V gene's germline CDR1 is MDHEN and CDR2 SYDVKM.

The V gene is TRBV6-1, the J gene TRBJ1-6; D gene ambiguous. CDR1 MNHNS and CDR2 SASEGT come from the germline V gene. The CDR3 has 16 residues. V lost 5 bases, J lost 9 bases, and 20 bases lay in between. This chain's CDR3 is CASSQGYSSGSSPLHF. DNA of the CDR3: TGTGCCAGCAGTCAAGGATATTCGAGCGGGAGTTCACCCCTCCACTTT.

The J gene is TRBJ2-1, the V gene TRBV3-1 (or the pseudogene TRBV3-2); 9 positions match TRBD2. There are 12 residues in the CDR3. The V gene end was trimmed by 4 bases and the J gene end by 12 bases; junction bases not matched to a gene: 4. The germline V gene encodes CDR1 LGHDT and CDR2 YNNKEL (reference sequence). CDR3 in DNA: TGTGCCAGCAGCCGACCGGGACTAGCGCAGTTCTTC. Translating gives CASSRPGLAQFF.

V and J are TRBV5-6 and TRBJ2-1; no definite D call. This CDR3 spans 16 amino acids. Looked up from germline, CDR1 is SGHDT and CDR2 is YYEEEE. Trimming cost V 0 bases and J 0 bases, with 10 bases left between them. The CDR3 DNA reads TGTGCCAGCAGCTTGGTGGTTTTGAGCTCCTACAATGAGCAGTTCTTC. This gives the protein CASSLVVLSSYNEQFF. Combining the CDR3 with reference TRBV5-6 and TRBJ2-1 gives the whole variable domain DAGVTQSPTHLIKTRGQQVTLRCSPKSGHDTVSWYQQALGQGPQFIFQYYEEEERQRGNFPDRFSGHQFPNYSSELNVNALLLGDSALYLCASSLVVLSSYNEQFFGPGTRLTVL.

This chain connects TRBV30 to TRBJ2-5; TRBD2 agrees at 9 bases. The germline V gene has CDR1 GTSNPN and CDR2 SVGIG (reference sequence). The length of the CDR3 is 14 residues. V was clipped by 3 bases and J by 4 bases; unmatched bases: 6. The CDR3 loop is CAWRLAGYRETQYF. In nucleotides, the CDR3 is TGTGCCTGGAGGCTAGCGGGGTATAGAGAGACCCAGTACTTC.

The chain couples TRBV4-3 to TRBJ2-1, with 7 bases identical to TRBD1. With V trimmed by 1 base and J by 5 bases, 8 bases remained unmatched. This CDR3 is 16 amino acids long. Looked up from germline, CDR1 is LGHNA and CDR2 is YSLEER. The CDR3 loop reads CASSQADRVINNEQFF. The CDR3 DNA is TGCGCCAGCAGCCAAGCCGACAGGGTCATTAACAATGAGCAGTTCTTC.

V is TRBV7-6 and J is TRBJ1-1; tentatively, D is TRBD1 (5 bases). This CDR3 comprises 14 residues. V was trimmed by 0 bases and J by 5 bases, leaving 10 bases between them. Germline assignment: CDR1 SGHVS and CDR2 FNYEAQ. The CDR3 bases are TGTGCCAGCAGCTTAGCTGGGGGGGGAACTGAAGCTTTCTTT. It translates to CASSLAGGGTEAFF.

This chain uses TRBV6-2 or TRBV6-3 with TRBJ1-1; D is unresolved. Trimming took off 2 bases at V and 4 bases at J, with 11 bases between the two ends. Germline V gene data show CDR1 as MNHEY and CDR2 as SVGEGT. The CDR3 runs to 14 residues. CDR3 bases: TGTGCCAGCAGTTACGTGCGGCTCCTCACTGAAGCTTTCTTT. The encoded protein is CASSYVRLLTEAFF.

The genes are TRBV19 and TRBJ1-2; TRBD1 matches at 11 bases. The CDR3 consists of 16 residues. V lost 5 bases and J lost 6; bases outside the gene matches: 11. CDR1 is LNHDA and CDR2 is SQIVND in the germline V gene (reference sequence). CDR3 DNA sequence: TGTGCCAGTAGTGCCCTGGAGGGACAGGGGGTTAATGGCTACACCTTC. This encodes CASSALEGQGVNGYTF.

The rearrangement uses TRBV4-2 and TRBJ2-7; TRBD2 matches 8 bases. V shed 4 bases and J 4 bases; nucleotides not matched to a gene: 9. The CDR3 runs to 15 residues. Germline V gene lookup returns CDR1 LGHNA and CDR2 YNFKEQ. In DNA, the CDR3 is TGTGCCAGCAGCCGGGGACTAGACGGAATATACGAGCAGTACTTC. The encoded protein is CASSRGLDGIYEQYF.

CDR3 in DNA: TGTGCCAGCAGGCACTCAGGGCTCGGCTCGAAGGGCTCGGATGAGCAGTTCTTC. Residues: CASRHSGLGSKGSDEQFF. The chain carries TRBV28 and TRBJ2-1, with D possibly being TRBD1 (5 bases). Trimming removed 6 bases at V and 8 bases at J, with 29 bases between. The CDR3 sequence is 18 residues long. From germline, CDR1 is MDHEN and CDR2 SYDVKM. Full variable domain (outside the CDR3, taken from reference TRBV28 and TRBJ2-1): DVKVTQSSRYLVKRTGEKVFLECVQDMDHENMFWYRQDPGLGLRLIYFSYDVKMKEKGDIPEGYSVSREKKERFSLILESASTNQTSMYLCASRHSGLGSKGSDEQFFGPGTRLTVL.

The CDR3 loop reads CASSYSGVDYGYTF. For the CDR3, the DNA is TGTGCCAGCAGTTACTCAGGGGTTGACTATGGCTACACCTTC. This chain joins TRBV6-5 and TRBJ1-2; maybe TRBD1 (5 bases). The CDR3 is 14 residues long. From germline, CDR1 is MNHEY and CDR2 SVGAGI. The ends were cut back, 0 bases at V and 3 bases at J, with 8 bases in the middle.

This chain joins TRBV5-1 and TRBJ1-2; 11 bases agree with TRBD1. CDR3 length: 15 amino acids. Germline CDR1 SGHRS, CDR2 YFSETQ. The ends lost 4 bases at V and 0 bases at J; junction bases unmatched: 2. As DNA, the CDR3 is TGCGCCAGCAGCCAGGGACAGGGGGCTAACTATGGCTACACCTTC. Its protein is CASSQGQGANYGYTF.

The chain is built from TRBV7-3 and TRBJ2-6; D perhaps matches TRBD1 (6 bases). Looked up from germline, CDR1 is SGHTA and CDR2 is FQGTGA. V dropped 1 base and J dropped 4 bases, with 11 bases sitting between them. The CDR3 runs to 16 residues. DNA for the CDR3: TGTGCCAGCAGCTTAATCAGGGGCGGCGGGGCCAACGTCCTGACTTTC. Protein product: CASSLIRGGGANVLTF.

The V gene is TRBV4-3, the J gene TRBJ2-2, with a tentative D call TRBD1 (5 bases). V lost 2 bases to trimming and J lost 1 base, with 5 bases between them. The CDR3 totals 14 residues. Looked up from germline, CDR1 is LGHNA and CDR2 is YSLEER. The CDR3 region has the DNA TGCGCCAGCAGCCAACAGGGGAACACCGGGGAGCTGTTTTTT. Amino acids: CASSQQGNTGELFF.

The chain has TRBV7-8 and TRBJ2-7, with D uncertain. CDR1 is SGHVS, CDR2 FQNEAQ, per germline. V lost 3 bases to trimming and J lost 3 bases, with 9 bases between them. The CDR3 consists of 13 residues. The chain's CDR3 is CASSFRWSYEQYF. The CDR3 DNA sequence: TGTGCCAGCAGCTTTCGCTGGAGCTACGAGCAGTACTTC.

The J gene is TRBJ2-7, the V gene TRBV20-1; 7 nucleotides line up with TRBD2. V shed 5 bases and J 7 bases; nucleotides not matched to a gene: 2. The CDR3 spans 10 residues. Germline V CDR1 and CDR2: DFQATT, SNEGSKA (reference sequence). The DNA of the CDR3 is TGCAGTGCTGGGGGGGGAGAGCAGTACTTC. This encodes CSAGGGEQYF.

The V gene is TRBV3-1 (or the pseudogene TRBV3-2), the J gene TRBJ1-2, with a possible D match to TRBD1 (5 bases). Between the trimmed V and J ends, which lost 3 bases and 2 bases, there was a span of 16 bases. This CDR3 is built from 16 residues. Germline V gene sequence: CDR1 LGHDT, CDR2 YNNKEL (reference sequence). The CDR3 DNA sequence: TGTGCCAGCAGCCAGGGAGGGGAAGGGATAAACTATGGCTACACCTTC. It translates to CASSQGGEGINYGYTF.

In DNA form, the CDR3 reads TGCGCCAGCAGCATTACGGACTACCGATCCTACAATGAGCAGTTCTTC. This translates into CASSITDYRSYNEQFF. This chain uses TRBV5-1 with TRBJ2-1; TRBD2 is a possible D gene (6 bases). Trimming stripped 4 bases from V and 1 base from J, with 15 bases between. Germline CDR1 reads SGHRS; CDR2 reads YFSETQ. The CDR3 loop spans 16 amino acids.

The chain links TRBV28 to TRBJ2-7; 8 nucleotides align to TRBD1. CDR1 and CDR2 (germline): MDHEN, SYDVKM. V lost 6 bases and J lost 4; bases outside the gene matches: 8. This CDR3 spans 14 amino acids. The CDR3 DNA follows: TGTGCCAGCAGCCTCAGACAGGGGACGTACGAGCAGTACTTC. Protein sequence: CASSLRQGTYEQYF.

Points on this clone: The junction differs from germline at one of its ends, possibly a read error. This chain uses TRBV28 with TRBJ2-1; 8 bases are a match to TRBD2. Germline V gene sequence: CDR1 MDHEN, CDR2 SYDVKM. The CDR3 extends over 15 amino acids. The chain's CDR3 is CASSFTSAGGGVFIF. The CDR3 DNA sequence: TGTGCCAGCAGTTTCACCTCGGCGGGAGGAGGGGTCTTTATCTTC.

V is TRBV2 and J is TRBJ1-1; a possible D gene is TRBD1 (5 bases). CDR1 is SNHLY, CDR2 FYNNEI, per germline. The CDR3 has 14 residues. V lost 7 bases and J 0 bases, leaving 12 bases between the germline ends. The CDR3 DNA reads TGTGCCAGCAAGGGGTTGGCGATGAACACTGAAGCTTTCTTT. Residues: CASKGLAMNTEAFF.

The rearrangement links TRBV7-4 to TRBJ1-1; maybe TRBD1 (5 bases). This CDR3 has 14 residues. Trimming pared 1 base from V and 1 base from J, leaving 7 bases between. CDR1 and CDR2 (germline): SGHVT, SQSDAQ. CDR3 protein: CASSLEQENTEAFF. Written as DNA, the CDR3 is TGTGCCAGCAGCTTAGAACAGGAGAACACTGAAGCTTTCTTT. Together with reference TRBV7-4 and TRBJ1-1, the CDR3 gives the full variable domain: GAGVSQSPRYKVAKRGRDVALRCDSISGHVTLYWYRQTLGQGSEVLTYSQSDAQRDKSGRPSGRFSAERPERSVSTLKIQRTEQGDSAVYLCASSLEQENTEAFFGQGTRLTVV.